The sequence of this T cell receptor beta chain was determined in a study of CD8 T cell repertoires and HIV-1 epitope variants. At the level of the study: Each of Twenty-five Gag and Nef epitope peptides stimulated a separate culture. Points from the study as a whole: Of eight to ten antigen-specific beta clonotypes, about 6 appeared to cross-react with escape variants.

Concerning this clone: Its antigen is undetermined.

Per germline, CDR1 MNHEY and CDR2 SVGAGI. This CDR3 comprises 14 residues. Trimming left V 2 bases short and J 1 base short, with 6 bases between. The protocol was immunoSEQ multiplex PCR, while the TCRdb copy is restricted to in-frame clones and leaves out a portion. The table includes around 5,400 clones, approximately 61% detected once. The clonotype comes from a male donor with HIV. The chain links TRBV6-5 to TRBJ2-1, with no clear D. The specimen was cultured CD8+ T cells derived from PBMCs. CDR3 region: CASSYLGSYNEQFF. CDR3 DNA: TGTGCCAGCAGTTACCTAGGGTCCTACAATGAGCAGTTCTTC.